The 26 T cell receptor beta chains below all came from one sample that was sequenced in a study of molecular identifiers for immune sequencing clone quantification. TCRdb processed the PCR reads anew with MiXCR; each CDR3 protein has one entry. The sample includes over 550,000 distinct CDR3 sequences, roughly 25% of them seen just once. The sequencing sample was made of naive CD8+ T cells from blood, with Jurkat cell RNA spiked in. Subset given: FACS-sorted CD8+CD4-CCR7+CD45RA+ naive T cells. Every receptor here comes from a human donor in good health. Some libraries in this study had Jurkat cell RNA spiked in.

This chain uses TRBV6-6 with TRBJ1-1; TRBD1 might be the D (5 bases). The CDR3 runs to 16 residues. The V gene's germline CDR1 is MNHNY and CDR2 SVGAGI (reference sequence). The germline V and J ends were trimmed by 6 bases and 3 bases, with 20 bases remaining between them. As DNA, the CDR3 is TGTGCCAGCAGCCCCGTCGTGACAGCGTACGACACTGAAGCTTTCTTT. Its protein product is CASSPVVTAYDTEAFF.

The CDR3 DNA is TGTGCCAGCAGCTCTCGACTAGCGGGGGCTTCCTACGAGCAGTACTTC. Translated: CASSSRLAGASYEQYF. The V call is TRBV11-2, the J call TRBJ2-7; 12 bases line up with TRBD2. Germline loops: CDR1 SGHAT, CDR2 FQNNGV. The V gene end was trimmed by 4 bases and the J gene end by 1 base; junction bases not matched to a gene: 5. The CDR3 loop spans 16 amino acids.

This clonotype was seen a single time. This sequence joins TRBV5-1 and TRBJ2-7, with TRBD1 matching over 9 bases. The junction had 7 bases not matched to a gene; V was cut back by 2 bases and J by 4 bases. There are 15 residues in the CDR3. From germline, CDR1 is SGHRS and CDR2 YFSETQ. In nucleotides, the CDR3 is TGCGCCAGCAGCTTTATTGGGACAGGGCCATACGAGCAGTACTTC. Protein product: CASSFIGTGPYEQYF.

This clonotype was seen more than once but under ten times. This chain joins TRBV27 and TRBJ2-7; D perhaps matches TRBD1 (6 bases). This CDR3 has 13 residues. V lost 6 bases and J lost 4, with 13 bases in between. Germline CDR1 is MNHEY and CDR2 is SMNVEV (reference sequence). CDR3 DNA: TGTGCCAGCAGACTTGGGGGCGTGTACGAGCAGTACTTC. Amino acids: CASRLGGVYEQYF.

This clonotype has a count of ten or more. The chain is built from TRBV7-2 and TRBJ1-1, with D uncertain. The CDR3 runs to 11 residues. Germline CDR1 and CDR2: SGHTA and FQGNSA. V was shortened by 11 bases and J by 4 bases, with 11 bases between the two germline ends. CDR3 coding DNA: TGTGCCGTCGGGGTGGGCACTGAAGCTTTCTTT. Its translation: CAVGVGTEAFF.

This clonotype was counted many times. The chain uses TRBV30 and TRBJ1-1; no firm D call. Germline V gene sequence: CDR1 GTSNPN, CDR2 SVGIG (reference sequence). Trimming shortened V by 0 bases and J by 1 base, and 6 bases separated the two germline ends. The CDR3 has 13 residues. The CDR3 here is CAWSVSANTEAFF. In DNA form, the CDR3 reads TGTGCCTGGAGTGTTTCAGCGAACACTGAAGCTTTCTTT.

In this sample, this clonotype turned up many times. The chain recombines TRBV14 with TRBJ2-1, with a possible D match to TRBD2 (6 bases). Germline V CDR1 and CDR2: SGHDN, FVKESK. The CDR3 covers 12 residues. Deletions cut 6 bases from V and 8 bases from J, with 11 bases between. The CDR3 is CASSQLADEQFF. DNA for the CDR3: TGTGCCAGCAGTCAACTAGCAGATGAGCAGTTCTTC.

This clonotype has a handful of counts. The chain combines TRBV11-2 with TRBJ2-3, with a weak D call TRBD2 (6 bases). This CDR3 comprises 16 residues. V was shortened by 5 bases and J by 0 bases, with 15 bases between the two germline ends. Germline V gives CDR1 SGHAT, CDR2 FQNNGV. The DNA of the CDR3 is TGTGCCAGCAGCCCCCACACTAGCCCGAGCACAGATACGCAGTATTTT. It translates to CASSPHTSPSTDTQYF.

This clonotype was seen many times. The rearrangement joins TRBV5-5 to TRBJ2-7; D may be TRBD2 (5 bases). V lost 1 base and J lost 2, with 13 bases in between. Germline CDR1 reads SGHKS; CDR2 reads YYEKEE (reference sequence). The length of the CDR3 is 15 residues. CDR3 bases: TGTGCCAGCAGCTTGTTTCCGGGAAGCCCCTACGAGCAGTACTTC. Translation: CASSLFPGSPYEQYF.

This clonotype was seen ten or more times. This chain uses TRBV7-2 with TRBJ1-5, with 8 bases that match TRBD1. This CDR3 has 15 residues. J lost 2 bases, V lost 5 bases, and 5 bases had no gene match. Germline loops: CDR1 SGHTA, CDR2 FQGNSA. The CDR3 sequence: CASSPDRARNQPQHF. As DNA, the CDR3 is TGTGCCAGCAGCCCGGACAGGGCACGCAATCAGCCCCAGCATTTT.

This clonotype was recorded at least ten times. The rearrangement links TRBV20-1 to TRBJ2-7; D might be TRBD2 (6 bases). V was clipped by 2 bases and J by 7 bases, with 18 bases between them. CDR1 and CDR2 from the germline V gene are DFQATT and SNEGSKA (reference sequence). CDR3 length: 14 residues. The CDR3 nucleotides are TGCAGTGCTAGACCGACTAGTACCAGTTGGGAGCAGTACTTC. This encodes CSARPTSTSWEQYF.

Details on this clonotype: A junction boundary mismatches the germline segment, possibly from a read error. This chain connects TRBV30 to TRBJ2-5; D call uncertain. The CDR3 spans 13 residues. CDR1 is GTSNPN, CDR2 SVGIG, per germline (reference sequence). The CDR3 reads CAWSKPYQEIQYF. CDR3 sequence (DNA): TGTGCCTGGAGTAAACCGTACCAAGAGATCCAGTACTTC.

Points on this clonotype: A much larger clone differs by one base, so this may be a read error. This chain joins TRBV12-3 or TRBV12-4 and TRBJ2-1; D assignment may be TRBD1 or TRBD2 (6 bases each). The J call could be wrong; TRBJ2-7 is a better fit for the DNA end. This CDR3 comprises 17 residues. CDR3 DNA: TGTGCCAGCAGTCCCCCGGAGGGGGGTCCAATTAGTGCTGAGCAGTACTTC. Residues: CASSPPEGGPISAEQYF.

This clonotype was picked up many times. The chain carries TRBV12-3 or TRBV12-4 and TRBJ2-7; TRBD1 agrees at 9 bases. The CDR3 covers 16 residues. V gave up 0 bases and J gave up 7 bases; unmatched junction bases: 10. CDR3 DNA sequence: TGTGCCAGCAGTTTAGCCCGGGGACAGGGAGGTAGGGAGCAGTACTTC. Its translation is CASSLARGQGGREQYF.

This clonotype was observed at least ten times. The chain recombines TRBV5-1 with TRBJ2-5; D is possibly TRBD2 (6 bases). V was cut by 6 bases and J by 2 bases, with 11 bases left in between. Looked up from germline, CDR1 is SGHRS and CDR2 is YFSETQ. The CDR3 spans 13 residues. CDR3 protein: CASKPAGQETQYF. The DNA of the CDR3 is TGCGCCAGCAAGCCTGCGGGGCAAGAGACCCAGTACTTC.

This clonotype was observed a handful of times. The genes are TRBV12-3 or TRBV12-4 and TRBJ2-7, with 8 nucleotides matching TRBD2. This CDR3 comprises 13 residues. V lost 6 bases to trimming and J lost 6 bases; unmatched junction nucleotides: 7. The CDR3, as DNA: TGTGCCAGCAGCCCCCTACTAGCGGCCGAGCAGTACTTC. Encoded protein: CASSPLLAAEQYF.

This clonotype occurred a few times. The V gene is TRBV4-1, the J gene TRBJ1-5; possibly TRBD1 for D (5 bases). The CDR3 loop spans 13 amino acids. The V end was cut by 5 bases, the J end by 4 bases, with 9 bases between. CDR1 is MGHRA and CDR2 is YSYEKL in the germline V gene. This CDR3 reads CASSTDMNQPQHF. CDR3 DNA: TGCGCCAGCAGCACGGACATGAATCAGCCCCAGCATTTT.

The rearrangement joins TRBV28 to TRBJ1-6, with 8 bases lining up with TRBD1. The V gene's germline CDR1 is MDHEN and CDR2 SYDVKM. The V segment lost 6 bases and the J segment 11 bases; nucleotides outside the gene matches: 9. The CDR3 length is 14 residues. The CDR3 protein is CASRAQGVSPPLHF. The DNA of the CDR3 is TGTGCCAGCAGGGCACAGGGGGTGAGTCCACCCCTCCACTTT.

The chain joins TRBV21-1 to TRBJ1-1. TRBV21-1 counts as a pseudogene. This CDR3 has 12 amino acids. Written as DNA, the CDR3 is TGTGCCAGCAGCAAAAAAACCCCTGAAGCTTTCTTT. Residues: CASSKKTPEAFF.

A few counts support this clonotype. The chain combines TRBV9 with TRBJ2-7; tentative D call: TRBD1 (6 bases). Trimming shortened V by 4 bases and J by 1 base, and 15 bases separated the two germline ends. CDR3 length: 15 amino acids. CDR1 and CDR2 from the germline V gene are SGDLS and YYNGEE. The CDR3 DNA reads TGTGCCAGCAGCATTTCGACAGGACCTTCCTACGAGCAGTACTTC. Encoded protein: CASSISTGPSYEQYF.

The genes are TRBV7-9 and TRBJ2-7; D call uncertain. V was clipped by 5 bases and J by 1 base, with 15 bases between them. This CDR3 has 15 residues. The germline gives CDR1 SEHNR, CDR2 FQNEAQ (reference sequence). The CDR3 DNA reads as TGTGCCAGCAGCCAGATGCAGTATCCGTCCTACGAGCAGTACTTC. This sequence encodes CASSQMQYPSYEQYF.

This clonotype was observed once. The chain is built from TRBV6-2 or TRBV6-3 and TRBJ1-4, with 7 bases matching TRBD1. The V segment lost 4 bases and the J segment 7 bases; nucleotides outside the gene matches: 6. Germline-derived CDR1 and CDR2 are MNHEY and SVGEGT. The CDR3 sequence is 14 residues long. The CDR3 bases are TGTGCCAGCAGTTCCGACAGGGATGGTGAAAAACTGTTTTTT. Translating gives CASSSDRDGEKLFF.

On this clonotype: The germline gene is not matched at one end of the junction; a read error may be the cause. The genes are TRBV7-9 and TRBJ2-2; D is possibly TRBD1 (6 bases). Germline CDR1 is SEHNR and CDR2 is FQNEAQ (reference sequence). CDR3 size: 16 residues. CDR3 nucleotide sequence: TGTGTCAGCAGCCCTGACGTACAGGGGAACACCGGGGAGCTGTTTTTT. Protein product: CVSSPDVQGNTGELFF.

This clonotype turned up a few times. The V call is TRBV4-2, the J call TRBJ2-3; 14 bases align to TRBD2. CDR3 length: 18 residues. Germline V CDR1 and CDR2: LGHNA, YNFKEQ. The V gene end was trimmed by 0 bases and the J gene end by 6 bases; junction bases not matched to a gene: 8. This chain's CDR3 is CASSQDSGLAGVRDTQYF. DNA of the CDR3: TGTGCCAGCAGCCAAGATTCGGGACTAGCGGGAGTTAGGGATACGCAGTATTTT.

J is TRBJ2-2 and V is TRBV7-2, with D perhaps matching TRBD2 (5 bases). The CDR3 has 12 residues. Trimming pared 5 bases from V and 7 bases from J, leaving 8 bases between. Germline CDR1 SGHTA, CDR2 FQGNSA. DNA for the CDR3: TGTGCCAGCAGCCGGGGAAGCGGGGAGCTGTTTTTT. It codes for CASSRGSGELFF.

A remark on this clonotype: A much larger clone differs by one base, so this may be a read error. The chain's CDR3 is CSARDGLAESTGTQYF. DNA for the CDR3: TGCAGTGCTAGAGACGGACTAGCGGAGAGCACAGGTACGCAGTATTTT. The chain carries TRBV20-1 and TRBJ2-3, with 10 nucleotides matching TRBD2. The germline gives CDR1 DFQATT, CDR2 SNEGSKA (reference sequence). CDR3 size: 16 residues.